This T cell receptor beta chain was sequenced in a study of blood T cell repertoires in COVID-19. Study as a whole: Both acute and convalescent COVID-19 samples were obtained from the United States, Italy and Spain. Nucleic acid was either cDNA or gDNA, and it came from T cells, B-cell-depleted T cells, or PBMCs.

TCRdb's copy holds only in-frame clones and misses some; the assay was immunoSEQ multiplex PCR. The table shows 40,000 to 50,000 clones, with 80% to 90% occurring only once. Per the germline V gene, CDR1 is SGHRS and CDR2 is YFSETQ. V lost 1 base to trimming and J lost 2 bases; unmatched junction nucleotides: 2. This CDR3 spans 15 amino acids. The sample comprised peripheral blood. This sequence was found in an elderly woman with acute or convalescent COVID-19. The chain combines TRBV5-1 with TRBJ1-2; 10 positions match TRBD1. DNA for the CDR3: TGCGCCAGCAGCTTGAGGGGACAGGGGAACTATGGCTACACCTTC. Translation gives CASSLRGQGNYGYTF.